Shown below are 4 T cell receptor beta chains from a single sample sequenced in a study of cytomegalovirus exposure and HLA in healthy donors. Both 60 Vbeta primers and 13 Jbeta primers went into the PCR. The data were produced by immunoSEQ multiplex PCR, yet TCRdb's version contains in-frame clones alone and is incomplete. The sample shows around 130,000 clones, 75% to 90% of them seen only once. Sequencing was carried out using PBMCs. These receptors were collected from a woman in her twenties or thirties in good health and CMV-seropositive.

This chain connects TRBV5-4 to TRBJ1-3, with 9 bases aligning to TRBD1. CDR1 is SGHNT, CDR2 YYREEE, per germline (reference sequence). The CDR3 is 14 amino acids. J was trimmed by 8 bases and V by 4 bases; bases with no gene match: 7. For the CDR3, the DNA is TGTGCCAGCAGCCTTGGGGACAGGGAGGACACCATATATTTT. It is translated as CASSLGDREDTIYF.

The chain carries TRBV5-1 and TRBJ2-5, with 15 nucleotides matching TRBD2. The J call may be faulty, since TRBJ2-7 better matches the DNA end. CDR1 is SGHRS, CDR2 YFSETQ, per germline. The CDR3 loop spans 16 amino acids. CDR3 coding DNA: TGCGCCAGCAGCTTCGGACTAGCGGGAGGGGGCTACGAGCAGTACTTC. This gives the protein CASSFGLAGGGYEQYF.

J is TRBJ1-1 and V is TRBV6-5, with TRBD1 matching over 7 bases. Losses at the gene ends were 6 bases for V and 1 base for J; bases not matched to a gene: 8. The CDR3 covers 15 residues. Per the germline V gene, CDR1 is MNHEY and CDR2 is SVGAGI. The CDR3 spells CASSPWTGGNTEAFF. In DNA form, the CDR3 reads TGTGCCAGCAGCCCTTGGACAGGAGGGAACACTGAAGCTTTCTTT.

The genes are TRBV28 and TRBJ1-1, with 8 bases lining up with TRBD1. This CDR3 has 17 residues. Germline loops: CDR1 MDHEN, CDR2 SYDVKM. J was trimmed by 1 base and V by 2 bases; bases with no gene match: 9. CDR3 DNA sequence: TGTGCCAGCAGTTTACCCTTCGACAGGGGCAAGAACACTGAAGCTTTCTTT. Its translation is CASSLPFDRGKNTEAFF.